This TCR beta chain is from a study of blood T cell repertoires in COVID-19. Sequencing was performed with immunoSEQ multiplex PCR; in TCRdb, only in-frame clones are kept and a portion is missing. The data contain about 250,000 clones, around 89% of them singletons. V was shortened by 1 base and J by 3 bases, with 9 bases between the two germline ends. CDR3 length equals 14 residues. Germline-derived CDR1 and CDR2 are MGHRA and YSYEKL. The TCR comes from a woman in her twenties or thirties with COVID-19, enrolled during active disease. The sequenced material came from peripheral blood. This chain uses TRBV4-1 with TRBJ1-2; D perhaps matches TRBD1 (5 bases). The CDR3 region has the DNA TGCGCCAGCAGCCAAGCAGGGATATACTATGGCTACACCTTC. It yields the protein CASSQAGIYYGYTF.